The 4 T cell receptor beta chains below all came from one sample that was sequenced in a study of human versus mouse CDR3 diversity and MHC coevolution. Using immunoSEQ multiplex PCR, the repertoire was profiled, and TCRdb retains in-frame clones only, with some absent. Among 75,000 to 90,000 clones listed, around 93% were seen once. Sequenced input: naive CD4+ T cells from blood. Noted subset: CD45RO-negative CD62L-positive naive CD4 T cells. These receptors were collected from a person aged 30-69 years in good health.

V usage is TRBV4-3 and J usage is TRBJ2-1, with 12 bases matching TRBD2. Germline-derived CDR1 and CDR2 are LGHNA and YSLEER. CDR3 length: 16 amino acids. V gave up 4 bases and J gave up 2 bases; unmatched junction bases: 3. This chain's CDR3 is CASSPRLAGAYNEQFF. CDR3 DNA sequence: TGCGCCAGCAGCCCCCGACTAGCGGGAGCCTACAATGAGCAGTTCTTC.

CDR3 amino acids: CASKFTGASGNTIYF. In DNA, the CDR3 is TGCGCCAGCAAATTTACAGGGGCCTCTGGAAACACCATATATTTT. The genes are TRBV5-1 and TRBJ1-3, with 7 nucleotides matching TRBD1. Germline-derived CDR1 and CDR2 are SGHRS and YFSETQ. Losses at the gene ends were 6 bases for V and 0 bases for J; bases not matched to a gene: 6. The CDR3 spans 15 residues.

Worth noting for this clone: The sample carries other DNA sequences with the same CDR3. In DNA, the CDR3 is TGTGCCAGCAGTTTAAGGGGATTCGAGCAGTACTTC. Translation: CASSLRGFEQYF. The chain has TRBV27 and TRBJ2-7; a possible D gene is TRBD1 (5 bases). There are 12 residues in the CDR3. From germline, CDR1 is MNHEY and CDR2 SMNVEV (reference sequence). The ends were cut back, 2 bases at V and 6 bases at J, with 8 bases in the middle.

This clone was observed once. The chain is built from TRBV27 and TRBJ1-5, with 7 bases lining up with TRBD1. This CDR3 comprises 14 residues. V dropped 7 bases and J dropped 3; count of bases not matched to a gene: 6. Germline CDR1 is MNHEY and CDR2 is SMNVEV (reference sequence). The CDR3 DNA reads TGTGCCAGCACCCCGACAGGGAACAATCAGCCCCAGCATTTT. Its protein product is CASTPTGNNQPQHF.